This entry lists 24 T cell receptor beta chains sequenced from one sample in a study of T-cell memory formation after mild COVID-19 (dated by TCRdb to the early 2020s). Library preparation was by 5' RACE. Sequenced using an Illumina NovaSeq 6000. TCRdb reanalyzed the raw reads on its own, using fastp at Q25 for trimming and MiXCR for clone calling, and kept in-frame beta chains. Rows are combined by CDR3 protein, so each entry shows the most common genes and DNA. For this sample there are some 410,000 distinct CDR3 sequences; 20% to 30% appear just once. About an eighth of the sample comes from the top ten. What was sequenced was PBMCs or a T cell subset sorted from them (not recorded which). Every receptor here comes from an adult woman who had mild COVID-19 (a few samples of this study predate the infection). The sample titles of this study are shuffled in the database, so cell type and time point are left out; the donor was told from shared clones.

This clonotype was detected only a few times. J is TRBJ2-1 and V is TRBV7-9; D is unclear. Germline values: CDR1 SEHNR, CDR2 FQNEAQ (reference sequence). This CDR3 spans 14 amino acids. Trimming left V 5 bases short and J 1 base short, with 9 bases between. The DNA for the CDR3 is TGTGCCAGCAGCCAGGACCAGTCCTACAATGAGCAGTTCTTC. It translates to CASSQDQSYNEQFF.

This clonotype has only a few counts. This CDR3 is CASSLAGTGSGYTF. CDR3 nucleotides: TGTGCCAGCAGCTTAGCAGGGACAGGGTCCGGCTACACCTTC. The rearrangement links TRBV7-3 to TRBJ1-2, with TRBD1 identical over 9 bases. V trimming: 2 bases; J trimming: 8 bases; junction bases outside the gene matches: 6. CDR3 length equals 14 residues. Germline V CDR1 and CDR2: SGHTA, FQGTGA.

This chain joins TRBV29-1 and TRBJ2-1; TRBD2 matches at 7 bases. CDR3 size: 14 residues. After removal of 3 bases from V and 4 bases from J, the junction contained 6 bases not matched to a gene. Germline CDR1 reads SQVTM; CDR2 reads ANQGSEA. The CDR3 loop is CSVEGGRAYNEQFF. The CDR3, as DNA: TGCAGCGTTGAGGGCGGGAGAGCATACAATGAGCAGTTCTTC.

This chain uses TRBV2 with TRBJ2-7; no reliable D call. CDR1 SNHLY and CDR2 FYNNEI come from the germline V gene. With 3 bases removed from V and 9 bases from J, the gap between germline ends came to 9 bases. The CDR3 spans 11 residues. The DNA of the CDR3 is TGTGCCAGCAGTGATTCGAGAAGGCAGTACTTC. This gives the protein CASSDSRRQYF. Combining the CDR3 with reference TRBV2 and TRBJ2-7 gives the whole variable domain EPEVTQTPSHQVTQMGQEVILRCVPISNHLYFYWYRQILGQKVEFLVSFYNNEISEKSEIFDDQFSVERPDGSNFTLKIRSTKLEDSAMYFCASSDSRRQYFGPGTRLTVT.

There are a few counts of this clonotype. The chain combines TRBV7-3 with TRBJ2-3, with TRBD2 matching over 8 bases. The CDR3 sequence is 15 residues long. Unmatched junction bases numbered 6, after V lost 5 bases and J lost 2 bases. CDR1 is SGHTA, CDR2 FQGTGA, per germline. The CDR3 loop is CASSLGGVYTDTQYF. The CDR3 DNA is TGTGCCAGCAGCCTCGGGGGGGTGTACACAGATACGCAGTATTTT. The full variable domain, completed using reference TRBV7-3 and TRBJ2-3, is GAGVSQTPSNKVTEKGKYVELRCDPISGHTALYWYRQSLGQGPEFLIYFQGTGAADDSGLPNDRFFAVRPEGSVSTLKIQRTERGDSAVYLCASSLGGVYTDTQYFGPGTRLTVL.

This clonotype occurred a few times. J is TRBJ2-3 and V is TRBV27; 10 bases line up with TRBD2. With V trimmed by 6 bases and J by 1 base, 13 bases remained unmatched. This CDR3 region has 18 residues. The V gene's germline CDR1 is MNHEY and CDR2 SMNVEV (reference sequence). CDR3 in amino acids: CASSPVGSGRTRTDTQYF. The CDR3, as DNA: TGTGCCAGCAGCCCCGTGGGTAGCGGGAGGACGCGCACAGATACGCAGTATTTT.

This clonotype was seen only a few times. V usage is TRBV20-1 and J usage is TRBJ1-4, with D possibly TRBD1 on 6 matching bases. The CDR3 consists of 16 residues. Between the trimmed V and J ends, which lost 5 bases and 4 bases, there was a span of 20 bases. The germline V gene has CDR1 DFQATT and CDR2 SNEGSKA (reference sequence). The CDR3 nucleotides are TGCAGTGCTCGCAGCGGAACAGGGAAGCTTAATGAAAAACTGTTTTTT. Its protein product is CSARSGTGKLNEKLFF.

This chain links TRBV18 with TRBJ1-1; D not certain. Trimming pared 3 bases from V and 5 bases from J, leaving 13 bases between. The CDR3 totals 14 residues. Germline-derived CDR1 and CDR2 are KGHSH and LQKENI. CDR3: CASSPREGWTEAFF. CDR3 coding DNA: TGTGCCAGCTCACCTCGGGAGGGCTGGACTGAAGCTTTCTTT.

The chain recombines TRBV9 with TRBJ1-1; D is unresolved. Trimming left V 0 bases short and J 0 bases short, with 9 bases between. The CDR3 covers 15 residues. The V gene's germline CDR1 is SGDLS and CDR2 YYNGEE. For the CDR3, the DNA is TGTGCCAGCAGCGTAGTAGGAGGGATGAACACTGAAGCTTTCTTT. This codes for CASSVVGGMNTEAFF.

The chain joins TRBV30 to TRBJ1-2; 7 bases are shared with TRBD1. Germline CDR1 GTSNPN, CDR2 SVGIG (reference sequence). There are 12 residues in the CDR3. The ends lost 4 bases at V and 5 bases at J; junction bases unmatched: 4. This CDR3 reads CAWKGAGYGYTF. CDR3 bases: TGTGCCTGGAAGGGGGCGGGATATGGCTACACCTTC.

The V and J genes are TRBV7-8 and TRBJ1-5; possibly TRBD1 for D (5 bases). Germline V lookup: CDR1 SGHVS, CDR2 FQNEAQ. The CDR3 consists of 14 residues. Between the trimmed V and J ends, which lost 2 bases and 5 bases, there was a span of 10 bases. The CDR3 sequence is CASSLTTQDQPQHF. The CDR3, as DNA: TGTGCCAGCAGCTTAACAACACAGGATCAGCCCCAGCATTTT.

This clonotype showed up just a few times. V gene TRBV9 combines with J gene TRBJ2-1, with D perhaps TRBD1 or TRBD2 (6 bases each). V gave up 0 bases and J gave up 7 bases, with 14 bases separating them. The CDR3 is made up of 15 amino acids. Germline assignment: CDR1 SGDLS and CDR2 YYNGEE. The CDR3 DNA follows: TGTGCCAGCAGCGTAGTTTGGGGGGCCGCGAATGAGCAGTTCTTC. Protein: CASSVVWGAANEQFF.

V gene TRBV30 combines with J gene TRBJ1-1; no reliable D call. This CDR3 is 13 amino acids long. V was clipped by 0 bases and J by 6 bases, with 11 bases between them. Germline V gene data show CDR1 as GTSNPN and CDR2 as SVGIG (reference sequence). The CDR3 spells CAWSVLRVAEAFF. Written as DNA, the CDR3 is TGTGCCTGGAGTGTACTTCGGGTGGCTGAAGCTTTCTTT.

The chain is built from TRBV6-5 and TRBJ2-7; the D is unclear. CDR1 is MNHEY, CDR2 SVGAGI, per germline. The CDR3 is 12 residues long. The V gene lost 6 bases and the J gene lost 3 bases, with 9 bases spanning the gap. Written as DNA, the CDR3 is TGTGCCAGCAGCGACGATAGCTACGAGCAGTACTTC. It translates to CASSDDSYEQYF.

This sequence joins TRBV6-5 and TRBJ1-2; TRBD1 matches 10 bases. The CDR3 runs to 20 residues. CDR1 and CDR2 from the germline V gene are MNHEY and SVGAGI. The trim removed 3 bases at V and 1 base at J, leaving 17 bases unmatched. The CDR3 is CASSYVMLGTGATSNYGYTF. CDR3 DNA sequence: TGTGCCAGCAGTTATGTCATGTTGGGGACAGGGGCCACCAGTAACTATGGCTACACCTTC.

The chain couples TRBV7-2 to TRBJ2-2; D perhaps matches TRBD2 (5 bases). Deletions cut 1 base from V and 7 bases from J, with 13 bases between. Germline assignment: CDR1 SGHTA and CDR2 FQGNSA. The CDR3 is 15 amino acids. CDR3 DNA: TGTGCCAGCAGCTTAGAAGGTCTGGCGGGCGGGGAGCTGTTTTTT. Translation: CASSLEGLAGGELFF. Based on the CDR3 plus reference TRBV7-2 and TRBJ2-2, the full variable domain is GAGVSQSPSNKVTEKGKDVELRCDPISGHTALYWYRQSLGQGLEFLIYFQGNSAPDKSGLPSDRFSAERTGGSVSTLTIQRTQQEDSAVYLCASSLEGLAGGELFFGEGSRLTVL.

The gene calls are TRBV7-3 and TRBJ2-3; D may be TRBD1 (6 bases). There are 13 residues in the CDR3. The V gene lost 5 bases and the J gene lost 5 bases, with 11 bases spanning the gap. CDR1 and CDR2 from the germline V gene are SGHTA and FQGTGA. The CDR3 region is CASSLYREDTQYF. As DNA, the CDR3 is TGTGCCAGCAGCCTTTACAGGGAAGATACGCAGTATTTT.

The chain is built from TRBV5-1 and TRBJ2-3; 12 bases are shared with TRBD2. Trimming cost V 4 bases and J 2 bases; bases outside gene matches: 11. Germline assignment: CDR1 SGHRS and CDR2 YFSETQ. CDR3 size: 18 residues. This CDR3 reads CASSRLAGGLSDTDTQYF. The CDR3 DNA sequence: TGCGCCAGCAGCCGCCTAGCGGGGGGGCTTAGTGACACAGATACGCAGTATTTT.

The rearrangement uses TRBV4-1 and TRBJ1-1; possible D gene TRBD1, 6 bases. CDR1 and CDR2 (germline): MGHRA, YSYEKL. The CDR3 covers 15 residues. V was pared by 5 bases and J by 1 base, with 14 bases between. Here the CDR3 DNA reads TGCGCCAGCAGCGGAGGGACATTTCAGAACACTGAAGCTTTCTTT. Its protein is CASSGGTFQNTEAFF.

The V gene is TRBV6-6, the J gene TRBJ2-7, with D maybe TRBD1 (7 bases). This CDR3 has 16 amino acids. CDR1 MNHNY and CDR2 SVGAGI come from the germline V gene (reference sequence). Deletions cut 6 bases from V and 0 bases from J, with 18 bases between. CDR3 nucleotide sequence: TGTGCCAGCAGATCCCCCAGGGGGGCGAACTCCTACGAGCAGTACTTC. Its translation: CASRSPRGANSYEQYF.

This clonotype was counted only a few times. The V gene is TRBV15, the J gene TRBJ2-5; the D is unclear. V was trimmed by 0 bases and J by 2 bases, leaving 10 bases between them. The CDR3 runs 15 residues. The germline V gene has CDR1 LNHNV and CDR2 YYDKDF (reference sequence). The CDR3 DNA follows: TGTGCCACCAGCAGAGATATAGGGATTCAAGAGACCCAGTACTTC. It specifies CATSRDIGIQETQYF.

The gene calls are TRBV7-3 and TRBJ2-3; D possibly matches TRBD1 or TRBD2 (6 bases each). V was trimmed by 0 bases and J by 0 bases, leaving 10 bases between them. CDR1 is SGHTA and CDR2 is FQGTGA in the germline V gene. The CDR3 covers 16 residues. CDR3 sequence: CASSLTPGASTDTQYF. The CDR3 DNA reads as TGTGCCAGCAGCTTAACTCCGGGGGCTAGCACAGATACGCAGTATTTT.

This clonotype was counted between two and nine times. CDR3 loop: CASSEATTTLGTNYGYTF. In nucleotides, the CDR3 is TGTGCCAGCAGTGAAGCGACAACCACTCTCGGAACTAACTATGGCTACACCTTC. The rearrangement joins TRBV6-1 to TRBJ1-2, with D unresolved. V lost 0 bases, J lost 0 bases, and 17 bases lay in between. Germline-derived CDR1 and CDR2 are MNHNS and SASEGT. This CDR3 spans 18 amino acids.

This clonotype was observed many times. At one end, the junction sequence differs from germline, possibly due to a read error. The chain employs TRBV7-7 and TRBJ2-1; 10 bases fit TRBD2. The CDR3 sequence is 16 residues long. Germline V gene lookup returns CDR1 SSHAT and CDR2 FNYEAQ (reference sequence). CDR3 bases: TGTGCTAGCAGCTTGGGGGCTAGCGGGGGCTACAATGAGCAGTTCTTC. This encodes CASSLGASGGYNEQFF. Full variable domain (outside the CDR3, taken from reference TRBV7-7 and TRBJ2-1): GAGVSQSPRYKVTKRGQDVTLRCDPISSHATLYWYQQALGQGPEFLTYFNYEAQPDKSGLPSDRFSAERPEGSISTLTIQRTEQRDSAMYRCASSLGASGGYNEQFFGPGTRLTVL.